This is a list of T cell receptor beta chains from one sample in a study of blood T cell repertoires in COVID-19. Sequenced by immunoSEQ multiplex PCR; TCRdb stores in-frame clones only, minus some. This sample has roughly 57,000 clones, with about three quarters found just once. The source material was peripheral blood. The receptors here all came from a man aged 30 to 45 with COVID-19, enrolled during active disease. Both conserved end residues are trimmed from each CDR3. Each record gives: CDR3 length, V gene, J gene, CDR3 protein.

12	TRBV11-2	TRBJ1-2	ASSLARPNYGYT
14	TRBV28	TRBJ2-7	ASSGPEGRAFGEQY
12	TRBV9	TRBJ1-4	ASSIGARDEKLF
14	TRBV5-1	TRBJ2-3	ASSPDRGFGTDTQY
14	TRBV7-6	TRBJ1-2	ASSPLTGLPNYGYT
13	TRBV20-1	TRBJ2-3	SASQGTDITDTQY
15	TRBV5-6	TRBJ2-7	ASSLGPMDSVLYEQY
13	TRBV6-5	TRBJ2-7	ASSSGQAISYEQY
14	TRBV6-4	TRBJ2-6	ASSDSGTTGANVLT
12	TRBV19	TRBJ2-5	ASSMGDSRETQY
19	TRBV27	TRBJ2-2	ASSFPDGTGGAGVNTGELF
13	TRBV11-3	TRBJ2-7	ASSPWGQPDYEQY
11	TRBV30	TRBJ1-6	AWMGQGNSPLH
13	TRBV14	TRBJ2-1	ASSPRTGSYNEQF
11	TRBV9	TRBJ1-2	ASSAAGSWGYT
13	TRBV6-4	TRBJ2-1	ASSDSTSGSNEQF
14	TRBV6-1	TRBJ2-4	ASSASGGLAKNIQY
11	TRBV9	TRBJ2-7	ASSVGQTYEQY
13	TRBV5-6	TRBJ1-5	ASSIGILADQPQH
12	TRBV28	TRBJ1-1	ASSLTGRLAEAF
14	TRBV28	TRBJ2-3	ASRGWIAGRTDTQY